The 10 T cell receptor beta chains reported below all come from one sample, sequenced in a study of blood T cell repertoires in COVID-19 (dated by TCRdb to the early 2020s). The library was generated by the immunoSEQ multiplex PCR assay. The clones in this table, taken by TCRdb from immuneACCESS, are in-frame only. Not every clone is retained; where verified, under half of the shortfall comes from an unresolved V gene, and the cause of the rest is unknown. The sample table lists 200,000 to 250,000 clones, about four fifths of them with a count of one. The top ten constitute over 2.5% of the sample. The sample was peripheral blood. The source of these receptors is a woman in her twenties or thirties who had recovered from COVID-19.

The V and J genes are TRBV30 and TRBJ1-5; D uncertain. Germline V gene lookup returns CDR1 GTSNPN and CDR2 SVGIG (reference sequence). CDR3 length: 13 amino acids. V was shortened by 2 bases and J by 3 bases, with 8 bases between the two germline ends. The CDR3 here is CAWSYTSNQPQHF. CDR3 sequence (DNA): TGTGCCTGGAGTTACACCTCCAATCAGCCCCAGCATTTT.

V gene TRBV3-1 (or the pseudogene TRBV3-2) combines with J gene TRBJ2-4; D is possibly TRBD2 (7 bases). The V gene lost 2 bases and the J gene lost 1 base, with 18 bases spanning the gap. Germline-derived CDR1 and CDR2 are LGHDT and YNNKEL (reference sequence). This CDR3 has 18 residues. The CDR3 reads CASSQWGGGREAKNIQYF. CDR3 coding DNA: TGTGCCAGCAGCCAATGGGGAGGGGGGAGAGAGGCCAAAAACATTCAGTACTTC.

This clone was seen once. The rearrangement links TRBV11-2 to TRBJ2-1, with 9 positions matching TRBD1. Germline CDR1 is SGHAT and CDR2 is FQNNGV. The V gene end was trimmed by 3 bases and the J gene end by 4 bases; junction bases not matched to a gene: 4. This CDR3 has 15 residues. The CDR3 nucleotides read TGTGCCAGCAGCTTCGGGACAGGGTCTTACAATGAGCAGTTCTTC. Its translation is CASSFGTGSYNEQFF.

V is TRBV6-5 and J is TRBJ1-6; D is ambiguous. The length of the CDR3 is 11 residues. V lost 10 bases and J 14 bases, leaving 15 bases between the germline ends. Per the germline V gene, CDR1 is MNHEY and CDR2 is SVGAGI. The CDR3 DNA follows: TGTGCCACGGGAGGCAGCGGCACCCTCCACTTT. Amino acid sequence: CATGGSGTLHF.

The chain uses TRBV9 and TRBJ2-7, with 8 bases that match TRBD1. Germline loops: CDR1 SGDLS, CDR2 YYNGEE. V shed 0 bases, J shed 3 bases, and the junction held 5 bases outside the gene matches. The CDR3 runs 15 residues. CDR3 amino acids: CASSVAWGTGYEQYF. CDR3 nucleotides: TGTGCCAGCAGCGTAGCGTGGGGGACAGGCTACGAGCAGTACTTC.

This sequence joins TRBV5-1 and TRBJ2-2, with 8 bases aligning to TRBD1. Trimming removed 4 bases from V and 4 bases from J; junction bases left unmatched: 6. The CDR3 covers 15 residues. Looked up from germline, CDR1 is SGHRS and CDR2 is YFSETQ. The CDR3 bases are TGCGCCAGCAGCCTATTGACAGGGGTCACCGGGGAGCTGTTTTTT. This sequence encodes CASSLLTGVTGELFF.

This chain links TRBV7-2 with TRBJ2-7; 11 bases are a match to TRBD2. This CDR3 contains 15 residues. Germline CDR1 SGHTA, CDR2 FQGNSA. With 4 bases clipped from V and 1 base from J, the junction kept 3 bases outside the gene matches. CDR3 nucleotides: TGTGCCAGCAGCTATAGCGGGGGGGATTCCTACGAGCAGTACTTC. Translated, it gives CASSYSGGDSYEQYF.

This clone occurred once. The rearrangement uses TRBV11-2 and TRBJ1-3; weak D call: TRBD1 (6 bases). Trimming took 2 bases from V and 0 from J, leaving 17 bases between them. Germline V gives CDR1 SGHAT, CDR2 FQNNGV. The CDR3 covers 18 residues. This CDR3 reads CASSLKSPSRGSGNTIYF. The CDR3 DNA sequence: TGTGCCAGCAGCTTAAAATCCCCTAGCAGGGGCTCTGGAAACACCATATATTTT.

The chain links TRBV18 to TRBJ2-1, with TRBD2 identical over 13 bases. The germline V gene encodes CDR1 KGHSH and CDR2 LQKENI. Trimming took 3 bases from V and 4 from J; bases not matched to a gene: 6. The CDR3 covers 17 residues. This CDR3 is CASSPGLAGIGYNEQFF. The CDR3 DNA follows: TGTGCCAGCTCACCGGGACTAGCGGGAATTGGGTACAATGAGCAGTTCTTC. The entire variable domain, with the rest obtained from reference TRBV18 and TRBJ2-1, is as follows: NAGVMQNPRHLVRRRGQEARLRCSPMKGHSHVYWYRQLPEEGLKFMVYLQKENIIDESGMPKERFSAEFPKEGPSILRIQQVVRGDSAAYFCASSPGLAGIGYNEQFFGPGTRLTVL.

The CDR3 DNA is TGTGCCAGCAGTGTCACAGGGGGCTACAATGAGCAGTTCTTC. Its protein product is CASSVTGGYNEQFF. This chain connects TRBV2 to TRBJ2-1; 8 bases align to TRBD1. V gave up 4 bases and J gave up 3 bases; unmatched junction bases: 2. The CDR3 contains 14 residues. The V gene's germline CDR1 is SNHLY and CDR2 FYNNEI.